These 18 T cell receptor beta chains originate from one sample sequenced in a study of CD8 T cells in ankylosing spondylitis. One entry per CDR3 protein, called by TCRdb with MiXCR from the 5' RACE reads. The sample yields under 300,000 distinct CDR3 sequences, about 10% seen once. Sequencing used blood, either unsorted or a sorted T cell fraction (not recorded which). The source of these receptors is a male donor with ankylosing spondylitis or in good health (not recorded which).

This rearrangement joins TRBV5-8 to TRBJ2-3; 13 bases match TRBD2. The germline V gene has CDR1 SGHTS and CDR2 YDEGEE. The CDR3 length is 17 residues. J lost 2 bases, V lost 4 bases, and 7 bases had no gene match. CDR3 amino acids: CASSPRTSGGPTDTQYF. The CDR3, as DNA: TGTGCCAGCAGCCCGCGGACTAGCGGGGGCCCCACAGATACGCAGTATTTT.

V usage is TRBV7-2 and J usage is TRBJ2-7, with D maybe TRBD2 (6 bases). The germline V gene has CDR1 SGHTA and CDR2 FQGNSA. CDR3 length: 15 residues. The ends were cut back, 2 bases at V and 3 bases at J, with 14 bases in the middle. CDR3 amino acids: CASSLLAGRIYEQYF. CDR3 DNA: TGTGCCAGCAGCTTATTGGCGGGACGAATCTACGAGCAGTACTTC.

The chain joins TRBV3-1 to TRBJ2-5; D not resolved. The CDR3 runs to 16 residues. Trimming took 1 base from V and 1 from J, leaving 13 bases between them. CDR1 LGHDT and CDR2 YNNKEL come from the germline V gene (reference sequence). CDR3 DNA sequence: TGTGCCAGCAGCCAAGGCCTGCAACTACTCCAAGAGACCCAGTACTTC. Protein product: CASSQGLQLLQETQYF.

There are many counts of this clonotype. The chain is built from TRBV3-1 and TRBJ2-1; TRBD2 matches 13 bases. CDR1 LGHDT and CDR2 YNNKEL come from the germline V gene (reference sequence). The CDR3 has 21 residues. V shed 0 bases and J 4 bases; nucleotides not matched to a gene: 15. The CDR3 DNA reads TGTGCCAGCAGCCAAGAGGTTACTAGCGGGAGGGCCGAATATTCATACAATGAGCAGTTCTTC. Protein sequence: CASSQEVTSGRAEYSYNEQFF.

This clonotype has only a few counts. The chain couples TRBV28 to TRBJ2-7, with D possibly matching TRBD1 (5 bases). The CDR3 is made up of 19 amino acids. The germline V gene has CDR1 MDHEN and CDR2 SYDVKM. The V gene lost 7 bases and the J gene lost 4 bases, with 32 bases spanning the gap. The CDR3 loop reads CASTAATGSLSFYVYEQYF. The DNA of the CDR3 is TGTGCCAGCACCGCAGCCACAGGATCCTTGAGCTTCTATGTATACGAGCAGTACTTC.

The rearrangement joins TRBV10-3 to TRBJ2-2, with 9 bases identical to TRBD1. Germline V lookup: CDR1 ENHRY, CDR2 SYGVKD. This CDR3 contains 17 residues. The junction had 12 bases not matched to a gene; V was cut back by 6 bases and J by 4 bases. The CDR3 reads CAISPITGGAGTGELFF. The CDR3, as DNA: TGTGCCATCAGCCCCATAACAGGGGGCGCAGGCACCGGGGAGCTGTTTTTT.

The genes are TRBV5-1 and TRBJ1-1, with D possibly matching TRBD1 (5 bases). Germline lookup yields CDR1 SGHRS and CDR2 YFSETQ. Trimming shortened V by 1 base and J by 5 bases, and 15 bases separated the two germline ends. CDR3 length: 15 residues. CDR3 nucleotides: TGCGCCAGCAGCTTGTATGGTCAACGGGGGACTGAAGCTTTCTTT. This codes for CASSLYGQRGTEAFF.

The rearrangement joins TRBV11-2 to TRBJ2-5, with TRBD2 matching 7 bases. Trimming at V came to 5 bases and at J to 1 base, leaving 13 bases not matched to a gene. The CDR3 totals 17 residues. Per the germline V gene, CDR1 is SGHAT and CDR2 is FQNNGV. This CDR3 is CASSPKTGRLIQETQYF. The CDR3 DNA reads as TGTGCCAGCAGCCCCAAAACCGGGAGGTTAATCCAAGAGACCCAGTACTTC.

There are a few counts of this clonotype. This CDR3 reads CASSLVLGSYEQYF. CDR3 nucleotide sequence: TGTGCCAGCAGTTTAGTCCTTGGGTCCTACGAGCAGTACTTC. The chain is built from TRBV12-3 or TRBV12-4 and TRBJ2-7; D is undetermined. V was shortened by 1 base and J by 1 base, with 8 bases between the two germline ends. CDR3 size: 14 residues.

V is TRBV12-3 or TRBV12-4 and J is TRBJ1-5; no firm D call. Trimming removed 0 bases from V and 6 bases from J, with 6 bases in between. The CDR3 loop spans 13 amino acids. The CDR3 DNA reads TGTGCCAGCAGTTTAGCGCCGGGTCAGCCCCAGCATTTT. This translates into CASSLAPGQPQHF.

The table lists this clonotype with many counts. V usage is TRBV12-3 or TRBV12-4 and J usage is TRBJ2-3; a possible D gene is TRBD1 (6 bases). This CDR3 has 15 amino acids. V lost 2 bases, J lost 2 bases, and 11 bases lay in between. The CDR3 nucleotides are TGTGCCAGCAGTTTAATGGGGGCATTCACAGATACGCAGTATTTT. This encodes CASSLMGAFTDTQYF.

The rearrangement joins TRBV19 to TRBJ2-7; D unclear. CDR1 LNHDA and CDR2 SQIVND come from the germline V gene (reference sequence). The CDR3 is 13 amino acids. The germline V and J ends were trimmed by 5 bases and 5 bases, with 13 bases remaining between them. Here the CDR3 DNA reads TGTGCCAGTAGTTGGCAGTCCAGGAACGAGCAGTACTTC. Protein sequence: CASSWQSRNEQYF.

This clonotype was recorded at least ten times. The chain joins TRBV5-1 to TRBJ1-5; D is undetermined. This CDR3 has 13 residues. CDR1 is SGHRS, CDR2 YFSETQ, per germline. V was clipped by 4 bases and J by 11 bases, with 16 bases between them. Written as DNA, the CDR3 is TGCGCCAGCAGCCTTTCGCCGTCGCAGGCCCAGCATTTT. Translation: CASSLSPSQAQHF.

This clonotype was seen ten or more times. The chain couples TRBV20-1 to TRBJ2-7; the D gene is possibly TRBD2 (5 bases). V lost 0 bases and J 5 bases, leaving 14 bases between the germline ends. In germline, CDR1 is DFQATT, CDR2 SNEGSKA (reference sequence). This CDR3 region has 14 residues. CDR3 DNA: TGCAGTGCTAGAGATTTTTTATCGGGAAACGAGCAGTACTTC. It encodes CSARDFLSGNEQYF.

In this sample, this clonotype turned up many times. The rearrangement uses TRBV12-3 or TRBV12-4 and TRBJ1-1, with unresolved D. The CDR3 runs to 11 residues. The V gene lost 7 bases and the J gene lost 4 bases, with 7 bases spanning the gap. CDR3 amino acids: CASTGFTEAFF. In DNA form, the CDR3 reads TGTGCCAGCACCGGGTTCACTGAAGCTTTCTTT.

There are many counts of this clonotype. The CDR3 is CASRRQIGLAGADTQYF. In nucleotides, the CDR3 is TGTGCCAGCAGGCGTCAAATAGGACTAGCGGGAGCAGATACGCAGTATTTT. V is TRBV12-3 or TRBV12-4 and J is TRBJ2-3, with 13 bases that match TRBD2. With 6 bases clipped from V and 4 bases from J, the junction kept 10 bases outside the gene matches. The CDR3 is 17 residues long.

The sample holds many counts of this clonotype. The gene calls are TRBV5-1 and TRBJ2-2, with TRBD2 identical over 8 bases. The CDR3 is 16 residues long. Per germline, CDR1 SGHRS and CDR2 YFSETQ. The trim removed 4 bases at V and 0 bases at J, leaving 5 bases unmatched. The CDR3 nucleotides read TGCGCCAGCAGCATCAGCGGGAGCACGAACACCGGGGAGCTGTTTTTT. This sequence encodes CASSISGSTNTGELFF.

There are a few counts of this clonotype. The chain couples TRBV29-1 to TRBJ2-1; 7 nucleotides line up with TRBD2. CDR3 length: 14 residues. CDR1 and CDR2 (germline): SQVTM, ANQGSEA. J lost 0 bases, V lost 7 bases, and 6 bases had no gene match. For the CDR3, the DNA is TGCAGCGCCGGGCGGGAGAGCTCCTACAATGAGCAGTTCTTC. Residues: CSAGRESSYNEQFF.